This record concerns one TCR beta chain sequence. Its antigen is currently unknown. The authors reverse transcribed all of the isolated RNA, so sequencing captured expressed TCRB transcripts. The table came from immunoSEQ multiplex PCR; TCRdb's copy has only in-frame clones and leaves some out. The sample gives more than 250,000 clones, 20% of which show up once; less than 0.03% is in the top ten. This sample was included in a study of beta chain features in type 1 diabetes. Study-level results: Type 1 diabetes patients had TCRB CDR3s that were shorter (moderately but significantly so) in all four CD4+ subsets. More deletions and fewer insertions at VDJ junctions were found in patients with type 1 diabetes.

Naive, central memory, regulatory and stem cell-like memory cells within the CD4+ compartment were sorted using CD45RO/CCR7/CD25/CD127/CD95/CD27. The receptor's source is a woman aged 40 to 50 with type 1 diabetes. The sequenced sample consisted of naive CD4+ T cells from blood.

Here the CDR3 DNA reads TGTGCCAGTAGTCTAGCACACGGGACAGCAAACTATGGCTACACCTTC. This gives the protein CASSLAHGTANYGYTF. The chain combines TRBV19 with TRBJ1-2; 7 nucleotides agree with TRBD1. V dropped 5 bases and J dropped 2; count of bases not matched to a gene: 11. The germline V gene encodes CDR1 LNHDA and CDR2 SQIVND (reference sequence). CDR3 size: 16 residues.